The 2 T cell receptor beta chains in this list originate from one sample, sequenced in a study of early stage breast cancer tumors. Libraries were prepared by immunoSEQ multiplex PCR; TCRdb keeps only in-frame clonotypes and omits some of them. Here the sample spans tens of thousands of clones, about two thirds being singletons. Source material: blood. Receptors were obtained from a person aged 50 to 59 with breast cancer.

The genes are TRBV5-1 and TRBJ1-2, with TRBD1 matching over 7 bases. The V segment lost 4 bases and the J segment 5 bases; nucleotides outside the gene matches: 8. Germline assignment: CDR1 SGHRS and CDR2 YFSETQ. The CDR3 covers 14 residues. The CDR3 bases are TGCGCCAGCAGCCCGGGACAGACCCTTTATGGCTACACCTTC. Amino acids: CASSPGQTLYGYTF.

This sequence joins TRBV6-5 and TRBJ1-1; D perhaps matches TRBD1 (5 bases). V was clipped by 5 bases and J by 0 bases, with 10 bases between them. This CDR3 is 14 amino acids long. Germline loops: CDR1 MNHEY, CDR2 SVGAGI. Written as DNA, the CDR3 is TGTGCCAGCAGTCCAGGGATCGTGAACACTGAAGCTTTCTTT. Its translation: CASSPGIVNTEAFF.